This is a list of T cell receptor beta chains from one sample in a study of cytomegalovirus exposure and HLA in healthy donors. Generated by immunoSEQ multiplex PCR, the TCRdb table keeps only in-frame clones and is missing some. The sample yields fewer than 200,000 clones, around 75% seen once. Material for sequencing was PBMCs. Receptors originate from a woman between 45 and 65 years old in good health and CMV-seropositive. CDR3s include the opening cysteine and the closing phenylalanine or tryptophan. D genes are given only for firm matches. Part of the rows lack a size; the others show once, few, many or a class for expanded clones.

J gene: TRBJ1-2
V gene: TRBV5-1
D gene: NA
clone size: NA
CDR3 DNA: TGCGCCAGCAGCTTGGATTTAACTAACTATGGCTACACCTTC
CDR3 protein: CASSLDLTNYGYTF

J gene: TRBJ1-4
V gene: TRBV5-1
D gene: NA
clone size: NA
CDR3 DNA: TGCGCCAGCAGCTCGGAACCGACGGGCTCAGGGGAAAAACTGTTTTTT
CDR3 protein: CASSSEPTGSGEKLFF

J gene: TRBJ1-5
V gene: TRBV19
D gene: TRBD1
clone size: few
CDR3 DNA: TGTGCCAGTAGCCGAAAGGGACAGGGGAATCAGCCCCAGCATTTT
CDR3 protein: CASSRKGQGNQPQHF

J gene: TRBJ2-2
V gene: TRBV15
D gene: NA
clone size: NA
CDR3 DNA: TGTGCCACCAGAGAAGGAACTACGAACACCGGGGAGCTGTTTTTT
CDR3 protein: CATREGTTNTGELFF

J gene: TRBJ1-1
V gene: TRBV30
D gene: NA
clone size: NA
CDR3 DNA: TGTGCCTGGAACCCCTGGGGCGTCACTGAAGCTTTCTTT
CDR3 protein: CAWNPWGVTEAFF

J gene: TRBJ1-4
V gene: TRBV29-1
D gene: TRBD1
clone size: NA
CDR3 DNA: TGCAGCGTTGATCAGGGGACAGAAAGCGAAAAACTGTTTTTT
CDR3 protein: CSVDQGTESEKLFF

J gene: TRBJ2-3
V gene: TRBV5-1
D gene: TRBD2
clone size: NA
CDR3 DNA: TGCGCCAGCAGCACCGGACTAGCGGGGATTAGCACAGATACGCAGTATTTT
CDR3 protein: CASSTGLAGISTDTQYF

J gene: TRBJ1-2
V gene: TRBV6-5
D gene: TRBD1
clone size: NA
CDR3 DNA: TGTGCCAGCGCTATTGGCCAGGGGGAAAGCGGCTACACCTTC
CDR3 protein: CASAIGQGESGYTF

J gene: TRBJ2-7
V gene: TRBV6-6
D gene: NA
clone size: few
CDR3 DNA: TGTGCCAGCAGTAGCCAGGAGGGTCCCTACGAGCAGTACTTC
CDR3 protein: CASSSQEGPYEQYF

J gene: TRBJ1-5
V gene: TRBV19
D gene: NA
clone size: few
CDR3 DNA: TGTGCCGGTAGAACCACTGGGACCGGGAGGGATCAGCCCCAGCATTTT
CDR3 protein: CAGRTTGTGRDQPQHF

J gene: TRBJ2-3
V gene: TRBV7-3
D gene: NA
clone size: NA
CDR3 DNA: TGTGCCAGCAGCTTAGGTAGCGCCACAGATACGCAGTATTTT
CDR3 protein: CASSLGSATDTQYF

J gene: TRBJ1-3
V gene: TRBV6-5
D gene: NA
clone size: NA
CDR3 DNA: TGTGCCAGCAGCCCCCAGGTCGCCTCTGGAAACACCATATATTTT
CDR3 protein: CASSPQVASGNTIYF

J gene: TRBJ2-7
V gene: TRBV6-1
D gene: NA
clone size: NA
CDR3 DNA: TGTGCCAGCAGCCGAGGTTGGGGAGGATCCTACGAGCAGTACTTC
CDR3 protein: CASSRGWGGSYEQYF

J gene: TRBJ2-3
V gene: TRBV15
D gene: NA
clone size: few
CDR3 DNA: TGTGCCACCAGCAGGTTAGGGAGTACAGATACGCAGTATTTT
CDR3 protein: CATSRLGSTDTQYF